Each of the 11 T cell receptor beta chains below was sequenced from the same sample in a study of cytomegalovirus exposure and HLA in healthy donors. PCR amplification relied on 60 Vbeta primers (plus 13 Jbeta primers). Here immunoSEQ multiplex PCR was the method, and the copy in TCRdb shows in-frame clones only, minus some. In the table there are some 190,000 clones, 70% to 90% of which are singletons. Specimen: PBMCs. The source of these receptors is a male donor in good health and CMV-seronegative.

The rearrangement links TRBV2 to TRBJ2-6; TRBD1 aligns across 8 bases. The V segment lost 6 bases and the J segment 0 bases; nucleotides outside the gene matches: 10. This CDR3 has 18 residues. The V gene's germline CDR1 is SNHLY and CDR2 FYNNEI. CDR3 loop: CASRGRTGNLSGANVLTF. The CDR3 bases are TGTGCCAGCAGGGGCCGGACAGGGAATCTCTCTGGGGCCAACGTCCTGACTTTC.

The table lists this clone with a count of one. This rearrangement joins TRBV6-6 to TRBJ2-6; D remains unclear. V lost 2 bases and J 0 bases, leaving 8 bases between the germline ends. The CDR3 spans 16 residues. The germline gives CDR1 MNHNY, CDR2 SVGAGI (reference sequence). This CDR3 reads CASSYPRSSGANVLTF. CDR3 coding DNA: TGTGCCAGCAGTTACCCAAGGAGCTCTGGGGCCAACGTCCTGACTTTC.

The chain recombines TRBV18 with TRBJ1-6, with D unclear. The CDR3 consists of 14 residues. V was clipped by 10 bases and J by 4 bases, with 14 bases between them. Germline V CDR1 and CDR2: KGHSH, LQKENI. This CDR3 reads CATNEGEYNSPLHF. In nucleotides, the CDR3 is TGTGCCACCAACGAGGGCGAATATAATTCACCCCTCCACTTT.

J is TRBJ2-5 and V is TRBV9, with TRBD1 matching over 7 bases. The V segment lost 4 bases and the J segment 1 base; nucleotides outside the gene matches: 13. The CDR3 is 17 residues long. CDR1 SGDLS and CDR2 YYNGEE come from the germline V gene. The CDR3 sequence is CASSPEDRVAFQETQYF. The CDR3 bases are TGTGCCAGCAGCCCAGAAGACAGGGTGGCCTTCCAAGAGACCCAGTACTTC.

The V and J genes are TRBV19 and TRBJ2-1, with a weak D call TRBD1 (6 bases). CDR3 length: 15 residues. Trimming stripped 6 bases from V and 5 bases from J, with 17 bases between. The germline V gene has CDR1 LNHDA and CDR2 SQIVND (reference sequence). The DNA for the CDR3 is TGTGCCAGTAGGCAAACAGGGCCAGCGCACAATGAGCAGTTCTTC. Protein sequence: CASRQTGPAHNEQFF.

The V call is TRBV28, the J call TRBJ2-7; 11 bases align to TRBD2. Per germline, CDR1 MDHEN and CDR2 SYDVKM. V was pared by 2 bases and J by 0 bases, with 6 bases of the junction left unmatched. CDR3 size: 17 residues. The CDR3 sequence is CASSLAGLAGSSYEQYF. DNA for the CDR3: TGTGCCAGCAGTTTAGCCGGACTAGCGGGCAGCTCCTACGAGCAGTACTTC.

DNA for the CDR3: TGTGCCAGCAGTGAAGTCTCCAGGGGGGTCTACGAGCAGTACTTC. Its translation is CASSEVSRGVYEQYF. This chain joins TRBV2 and TRBJ2-7; maybe TRBD1 (7 bases). CDR1 and CDR2 (germline): SNHLY, FYNNEI. The CDR3 runs to 15 residues. The V gene lost 1 base and the J gene lost 3 bases, with 13 bases spanning the gap.

This clone was seen more than once but under ten times. The chain uses TRBV6-5 and TRBJ1-5; D call uncertain. This CDR3 has 15 residues. Trimming took off 0 bases at V and 4 bases at J, with 10 bases between the two ends. Per the germline V gene, CDR1 is MNHEY and CDR2 is SVGAGI. The CDR3 coding sequence is TGTGCCAGCAGTTACTCCTGGAGCGAGAATCAGCCCCAGCATTTT. Translated: CASSYSWSENQPQHF.

The chain has TRBV19 and TRBJ1-5, with 9 bases aligning to TRBD1. The CDR3 has 16 residues. V lost 11 bases, J lost 0 bases, and 11 bases stayed unmatched. CDR1 is LNHDA, CDR2 SQIVND, per germline (reference sequence). The CDR3 DNA is TGTGCCGCCGACAGGGGGGAAAGGTATAGCAATCAGCCCCAGCATTTT. It yields the protein CAADRGERYSNQPQHF. Looking up the rest from reference TRBV19 and TRBJ1-5 gives the full variable domain: DGGITQSPKYLFRKEGQNVTLSCEQNLNHDAMYWYRQDPGQGLRLIYYSQIVNDFQKGDIAEGYSVSREKKESFPLTVTSAQKNPTAFYLCAADRGERYSNQPQHFGDGTRLSIL.

The chain carries TRBV11-3 and TRBJ2-7; a weak D match, TRBD1 (6 bases). CDR3 length: 16 amino acids. In germline, CDR1 is SGHNT, CDR2 YENEEA. Trimming took off 0 bases at V and 6 bases at J, with 18 bases between the two ends. The CDR3 loop is CASSLDSGTRSCEQYF. The CDR3 region has the DNA TGTGCCAGCAGCTTAGACTCCGGGACAAGGAGCTGCGAGCAGTACTTC.

This clone has just one count. This chain joins TRBV21-1 and TRBJ2-2; the table's D gene call, TRBD2, was not cross checked with the DNA. TRBV21-1 is deemed a pseudogene. This CDR3 contains 15 residues. Written as DNA, the CDR3 is TGTGCCAGCAGCAAAGCGAGAGTGAACACCGGGGAGCTGTTTTTT. Translation gives CASSKARVNTGELFF.